This is a list of T cell receptor beta chains from one sample in a study of T cells after yellow fever vaccination. Each CDR3 protein is one row after TCRdb ran MiXCR on the 5' RACE reads. Altogether roughly 96,000 distinct CDR3 sequences are present, more than 7.5% being singletons, with the ten largest covering approximately 16%. The specimen was CD8+ T cells not binding an NS4B(214-222) dextramer, sorted from PBMCs, collected more than 13 days after the first yellow fever vaccination. These receptor sequences come from a man aged 18 to 29 who received the YFV17D yellow fever vaccine. Each CDR3 is given without its conserved first and last residue.

TRBV6-5	TRBJ2-1	ASSPQGLEQF
TRBV20-1	TRBJ2-5	SARDGDYQETQY
TRBV12-3/TRBV12-4	TRBJ2-3	ASSGPLTSGVKDTQY
TRBV5-5	TRBJ1-1	ASSSDVGTEAF
TRBV7-7	TRBJ2-2	ASSLTDGGELF
TRBV11-2	TRBJ2-7	ASSFHPSGRSYEQY
TRBV5-4	TRBJ1-2	ASSFGGGYT
TRBV20-1	TRBJ2-5	SARDLGTGEQETQY
TRBV7-9	TRBJ2-7	ASSSPGGSEQY
TRBV5-6	TRBJ1-5	ASSLGTQGNQPQH
TRBV28	TRBJ2-2	ASSDRGLANSNTGELF
TRBV30	TRBJ1-4	ASGRTGDEKLF
TRBV29-1	TRBJ2-3	SVEIAGGQDTQY
TRBV15	TRBJ2-7	ATSKDRGRSYEQY
TRBV4-3	TRBJ2-7	ASSQEQGVFYEQY
TRBV4-1	TRBJ1-3	ASSQVLAGNTIY
TRBV6-6	TRBJ2-1	ASVGSSYNEQF
TRBV7-6	TRBJ1-1	ASSLAVSSLTEAF
TRBV29-1	TRBJ2-7	SVEGGVSYEQY
TRBV7-3	TRBJ2-6	ASSLRALAGGVGANVLT
TRBV10-2	TRBJ2-2	ASATFPPNDGELF
TRBV4-3	TRBJ2-7	ASSQDRGYEQY
TRBV4-3	TRBJ1-6	ASSQITGYDSPLH
TRBV4-3	TRBJ2-7	ASSLIRQGTYEQY